This T cell receptor (beta chain) was captured by sequencing in a study of vaccination and CD4 T cells after COVID-19 (dated by TCRdb to between 2020 and 2023). For the study in its entirety: Every convalescent patient had a positive nasal swab PCR test for SARS-CoV-2, with mild disease in nine patients and severe disease in one. The convalescent cohort included six males and four females, with two Hispanic individuals, seven Caucasians, two Asians and one multiracial person. Participants got two doses of the Pfizer-BioNTech BNT162b2 vaccine (n=8) or two doses of the Moderna mRNA-1273 vaccine (n=2). Post-COVID blood samples were collected from convalescent patients a median of around 100 days after diagnosis, with a range of about 30 to 170 days. Post-vaccine blood samples were obtained a median of approximately 74 days after the second vaccine dose, with a range of about 14 to 250 days. For stimulating the cultures, overlapping spike peptide pools were used, derived from SARS-CoV-2 as well as from the common cold coronaviruses HCoV-NL63, HCoV-OC43 and HCoV-229E. As controls, cultures received a CEFX viral epitope pool (the positive control), an HIV-1 Nef peptide pool (the negative control), or no peptide at all. In approximately eleven COVID-19 convalescent patients and several infection-naive healthy vaccine recipients, the spike-specific CD4+ TCR repertoire before mRNA vaccination was compared with the repertoire after mRNA vaccination. Here is what the overall study found, with its caveats: Only a relatively small number of convalescent patients were included in the study, and early timepoints following natural infection were not analyzed. In convalescent patients, a median roughly 88% of post-vaccine SARS-CoV-2-reactive clones were detected only after vaccination, suggesting vaccine-specific priming. The median count of SARS-CoV-2-reactive clonotypes went up from 21 after infection to about 40 after vaccination, although the change was not significant. Nearly all vaccine-specific clones in convalescent patients (304 of 307) were mono-reactive for SARS-CoV-2 spike rather than cross-reactive with common cold coronaviruses.

Receptor amplification or capture employed PCR. DNA from cultured CD4+ T cells underwent TCR sequencing with the Oncomine TCR Beta short-read assay at the Johns Hopkins FTIC core. The QIAamp micro DNA kit was used to extract genomic DNA from the cultured CD4+ T cells. The Oncomine TCR Beta libraries from cultured CD4+ T cells were pooled using unique dual indexes and then sequenced on an Illumina iSeq 100. Concerning the study's data processing: Non-productive sequences were filtered out, and CDR3s that did not start with C, did not end with F or W, or were shorter than 7 amino acids were discarded. The MANAFEST web application was used to identify antigen-specific clonotypes by comparing peptide-stimulated wells against reference wells and other culture wells. An FDR below 0.05, an odds ratio above 5, and a productive frequency above 0.1% in at least two of three replicate wells were required for clones to be considered positive. A clonotype was classed as cross-reactive if the clonotype showed significant expansion both in SARS-CoV-2 spike wells and in at least one common cold coronavirus spike condition. Similarity between CDR3 sequences was evaluated in R version 3.6.1 using Levenshtein distances (stringdist) and unrooted phylogenetic trees (ape). Clones were called with MiXCR by TCRdb after fastp trimmed the public reads at Q25, and only in-frame beta chains were retained. Every CDR3 protein is listed once, alongside the most common genes and DNA of its rows. It is TCRdb's table, rather than the study itself, that gives the V and J calls and clone size. The sample profile shows 12,000 or so distinct CDR3 sequences; roughly 50% of them were found once. The ten largest clonotypes hold about 18% of the sample.

The sample's treatment or condition label, in plain terms: roughly 10-day PBMC culture with coronavirus spike peptide pools or control peptides (ViraFEST assay). The study used the ViraFEST assay, which expanded antigen-specific T cells with peptide pools and then identified expanded clonotypes by TCR sequencing. The positive SARS-CoV-2 PCR tests of the convalescent patients were dated from March to December 2020, before the Alpha, Beta and Delta variants emerged in the United States. Each well held about 2.2 million PBMCs cultured in IMDM containing about 5% human AB serum and approximately 9.1 IU/ml IL-2, with 8 to 10 ug/ml peptide pools added. On days 3 and 7, half of the culture medium was replaced with fresh IL-2-containing medium. After about 11 days of culture, CD4+ T cells were isolated by negative selection using the EasySep CD4+ T cell isolation kit. PBMCs were separated from whole blood using Ficoll-Paque Plus gradient centrifugation and then either used fresh or cryopreserved at -140C. Each culture condition was generally run in triplicate wells.

Comments on this clonotype: The clone's antigen remains unknown. No clone much larger than this one lies a single base away; base qualities are absent.

The sequence was obtained from a human donor with COVID-19. The sequences come from cultured CD4+ T cells from blood, collected after SARS-CoV-2 vaccination.

The DNA reads TGTGCCAGCTCACCAGGGCGAGGAATGAACACTGAAGCTTTCTTT. Its protein product is CASSPGRGMNTEAFF. The V and J genes are TRBV18 and TRBJ1-1; a confident D gene designation cannot be given. Deletion took 2 bases off V and 0 bases off J, with a span of 10 bases between the germline ends. Per the germline V gene, KGHSH is the CDR1 and LQKENI is the CDR2. The CDR3 measures 15 amino acids from cysteine to phenylalanine. Only the CDR3 region is kept as DNA, spanning 45 bases read in frame from base 1.